This T cell receptor beta chain was sequenced during a study of blood T cell repertoires in COVID-19. The CDR3 has 11 amino acids. The data were produced by immunoSEQ multiplex PCR, yet TCRdb's version contains in-frame clones alone and is incomplete. This table holds 30,000 to 40,000 clones, about 74% found once. J is TRBJ2-1 and V is TRBV21-1; the table gives TRBD2 as D, unverified against the DNA. TRBV21-1 is deemed a pseudogene. Sequencing used peripheral blood. The receptor's source is a man between 65 and 85 years old with COVID-19, enrolled during active disease. CDR3 bases: TGTGCCAGCAGCGATATAGATGAGCAGTTCTTC. Its translation is CASSDIDEQFF.